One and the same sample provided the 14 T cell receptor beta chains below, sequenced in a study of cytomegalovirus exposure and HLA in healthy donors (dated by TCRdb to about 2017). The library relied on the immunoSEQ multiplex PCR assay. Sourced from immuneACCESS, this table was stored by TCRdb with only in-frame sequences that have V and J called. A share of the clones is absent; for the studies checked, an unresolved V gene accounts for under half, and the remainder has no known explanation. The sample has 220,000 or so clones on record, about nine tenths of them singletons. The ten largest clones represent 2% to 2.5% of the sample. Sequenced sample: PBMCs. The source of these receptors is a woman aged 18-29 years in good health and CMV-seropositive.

The CDR3: CASSLRQGDEQFF. The CDR3 DNA is TGTGCCAGCAGTTTACGGCAGGGCGATGAGCAGTTCTTC. The gene calls are TRBV27 and TRBJ2-1, with D perhaps TRBD1 (5 bases). Trimming took off 2 bases at V and 8 bases at J, with 10 bases between the two ends. This CDR3 has 13 amino acids. Germline V gives CDR1 MNHEY, CDR2 SMNVEV (reference sequence).

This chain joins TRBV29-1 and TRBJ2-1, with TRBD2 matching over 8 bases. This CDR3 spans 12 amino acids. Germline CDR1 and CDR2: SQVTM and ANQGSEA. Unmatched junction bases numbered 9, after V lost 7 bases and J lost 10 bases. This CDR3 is CSARTSLIEQFF. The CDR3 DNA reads TGCAGCGCACGGACTAGCCTTATAGAGCAGTTCTTC.

CDR3 residues: CAWSVPTGVREQYF. For the CDR3, the DNA is TGTGCCTGGAGTGTACCCACAGGGGTACGCGAGCAGTACTTC. The chain has TRBV30 and TRBJ2-7, with 7 bases lining up with TRBD1. The V gene end was trimmed by 0 bases and the J gene end by 6 bases; junction bases not matched to a gene: 8. Germline V lookup: CDR1 GTSNPN, CDR2 SVGIG (reference sequence). This CDR3 is 14 amino acids long.

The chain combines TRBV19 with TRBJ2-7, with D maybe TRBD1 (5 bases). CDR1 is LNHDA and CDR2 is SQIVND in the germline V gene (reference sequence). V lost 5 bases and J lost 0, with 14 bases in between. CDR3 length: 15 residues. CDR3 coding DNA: TGTGCCAGTAGTGACCAGGGATTGAGCTCCTACGAGCAGTACTTC. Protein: CASSDQGLSSYEQYF. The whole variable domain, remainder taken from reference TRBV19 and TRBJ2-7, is DGGITQSPKYLFRKEGQNVTLSCEQNLNHDAMYWYRQDPGQGLRLIYYSQIVNDFQKGDIAEGYSVSREKKESFPLTVTSAQKNPTAFYLCASSDQGLSSYEQYFGPGTRLTVT.

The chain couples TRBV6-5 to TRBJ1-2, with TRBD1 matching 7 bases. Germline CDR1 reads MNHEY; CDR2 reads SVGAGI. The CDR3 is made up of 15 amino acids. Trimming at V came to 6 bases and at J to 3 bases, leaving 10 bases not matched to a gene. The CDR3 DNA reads TGTGCCAGCAGACCCCAACAGGGGTTGGACTATGGCTACACCTTC. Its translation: CASRPQQGLDYGYTF.

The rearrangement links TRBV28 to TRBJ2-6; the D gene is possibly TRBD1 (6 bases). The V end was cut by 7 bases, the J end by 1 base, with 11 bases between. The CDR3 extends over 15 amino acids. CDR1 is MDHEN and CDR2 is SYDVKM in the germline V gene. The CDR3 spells CASTPGTSGANVLTF. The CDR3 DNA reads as TGTGCCAGCACCCCCGGGACATCTGGGGCCAACGTCCTGACTTTC.

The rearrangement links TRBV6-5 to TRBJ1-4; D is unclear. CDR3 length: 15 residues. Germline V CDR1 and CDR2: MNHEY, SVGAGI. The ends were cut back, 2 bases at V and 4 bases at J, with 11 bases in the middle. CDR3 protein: CASSYRRQRNEKLFF. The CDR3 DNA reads TGTGCCAGCAGTTACCGTCGACAACGTAATGAAAAACTGTTTTTT.

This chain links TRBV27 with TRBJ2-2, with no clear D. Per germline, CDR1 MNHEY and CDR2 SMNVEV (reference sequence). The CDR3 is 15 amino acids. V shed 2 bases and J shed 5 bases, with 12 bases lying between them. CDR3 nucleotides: TGTGCCAGCAGTTTAACAGATGGTTTAACCGGGGAGCTGTTTTTT. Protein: CASSLTDGLTGELFF.

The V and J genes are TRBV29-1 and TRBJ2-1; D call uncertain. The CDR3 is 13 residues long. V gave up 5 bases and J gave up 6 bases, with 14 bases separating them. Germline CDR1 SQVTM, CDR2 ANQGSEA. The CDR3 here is CSVRVAALNEQFF. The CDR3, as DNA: TGCAGCGTTCGGGTCGCAGCTCTCAATGAGCAGTTCTTC.

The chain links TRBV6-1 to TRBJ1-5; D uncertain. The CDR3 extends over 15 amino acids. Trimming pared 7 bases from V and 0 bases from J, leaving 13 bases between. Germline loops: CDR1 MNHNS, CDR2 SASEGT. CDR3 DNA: TGTGCCAGCACTGGGCCTTCTTATAGCAATCAGCCCCAGCATTTT. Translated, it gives CASTGPSYSNQPQHF.

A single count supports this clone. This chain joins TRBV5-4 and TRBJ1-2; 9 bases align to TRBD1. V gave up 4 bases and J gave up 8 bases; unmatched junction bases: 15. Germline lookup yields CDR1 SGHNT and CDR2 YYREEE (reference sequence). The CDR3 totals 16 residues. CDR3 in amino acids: CASSAELDRGKGGYTF. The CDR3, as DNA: TGTGCCAGCAGCGCAGAACTCGACAGGGGGAAAGGAGGCTACACCTTC. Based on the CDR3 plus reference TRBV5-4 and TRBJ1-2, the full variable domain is ETGVTQSPTHLIKTRGQQVTLRCSSQSGHNTVSWYQQALGQGPQFIFQYYREEENGRGNFPPRFSGLQFPNYSSELNVNALELDDSALYLCASSAELDRGKGGYTFGSGTRLTVV.

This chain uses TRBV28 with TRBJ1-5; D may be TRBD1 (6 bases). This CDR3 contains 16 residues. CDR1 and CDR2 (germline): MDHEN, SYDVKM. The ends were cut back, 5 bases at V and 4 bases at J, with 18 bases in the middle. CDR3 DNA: TGTGCCAGCAGTACCTTCCGGGACACTCGGAATCAGCCCCAGCATTTT. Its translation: CASSTFRDTRNQPQHF.

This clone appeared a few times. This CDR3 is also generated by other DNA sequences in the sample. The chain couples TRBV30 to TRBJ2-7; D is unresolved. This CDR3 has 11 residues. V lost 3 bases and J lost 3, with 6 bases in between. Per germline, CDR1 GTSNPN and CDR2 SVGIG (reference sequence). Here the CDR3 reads CAWSSGYEQYF. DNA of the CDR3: TGTGCCTGGAGCAGTGGCTACGAGCAGTACTTC. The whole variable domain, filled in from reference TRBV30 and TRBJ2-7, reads SQTIHQWPATLVQPVGSPLSLECTVEGTSNPNLYWYRQAAGRGLQLLFYSVGIGQISSEVPQNLSASRPQDRQFILSSKKLLLSDSGFYLCAWSSGYEQYFGPGTRLTVT.

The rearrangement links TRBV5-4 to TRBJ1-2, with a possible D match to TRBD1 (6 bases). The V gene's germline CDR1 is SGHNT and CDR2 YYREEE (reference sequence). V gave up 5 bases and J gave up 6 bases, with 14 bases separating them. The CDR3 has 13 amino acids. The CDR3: CASRLRGRDGYTF. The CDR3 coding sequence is TGTGCCAGCAGGCTGCGGGGGCGCGATGGCTACACCTTC.